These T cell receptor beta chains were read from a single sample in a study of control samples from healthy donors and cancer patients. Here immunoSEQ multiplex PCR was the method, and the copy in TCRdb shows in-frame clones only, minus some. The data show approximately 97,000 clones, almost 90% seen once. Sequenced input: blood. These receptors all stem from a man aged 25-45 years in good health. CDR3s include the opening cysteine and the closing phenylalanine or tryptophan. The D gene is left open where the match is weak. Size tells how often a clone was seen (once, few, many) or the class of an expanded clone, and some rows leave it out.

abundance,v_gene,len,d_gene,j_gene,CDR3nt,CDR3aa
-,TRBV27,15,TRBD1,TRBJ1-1,TGTGCCAGCAGGCGATCAGGACAGGGGACCCCTGAAGCTTTCTTT,CASRRSGQGTPEAFF
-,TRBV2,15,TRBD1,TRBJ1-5,TGTGCCAGCAACGAAGGGACAGGGGGCAATCAGCCCCAGCATTTT,CASNEGTGGNQPQHF
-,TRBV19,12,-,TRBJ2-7,TGTGCCACCTCGGGCGGTGCCTACGAGCAGTACTTC,CATSGGAYEQYF
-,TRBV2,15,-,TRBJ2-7,TGTGCCAGCAGTGAAGCATTGGGGTTGCTCTACGAGCAGTACTTC,CASSEALGLLYEQYF
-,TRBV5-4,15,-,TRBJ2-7,TGTGCCAGCAGCGCAGGGACAACACCTGCCTACGAGCAGTACTTC,CASSAGTTPAYEQYF
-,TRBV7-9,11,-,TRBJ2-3,TGTGCCAGCAGCCCACAAGATACGCAGTATTTT,CASSPQDTQYF
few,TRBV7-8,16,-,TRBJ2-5,TGTGCCAGCAGCTCCTACCGGGAAACTAGTGTCGAGACCCAGTACTTC,CASSSYRETSVETQYF
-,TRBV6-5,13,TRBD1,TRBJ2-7,TGTGCCAGCAGTTATTCTCCAGGGGGCGAGCAGTACTTC,CASSYSPGGEQYF
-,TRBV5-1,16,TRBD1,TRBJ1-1,TGCGCCAGCAGCATTGGGATTGAGGGGGCAGGCACTGAAGCTTTCTTT,CASSIGIEGAGTEAFF
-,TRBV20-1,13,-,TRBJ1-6,TGCAGTGCTAGTACGTCGGGTAATTCACCCCTCCACTTT,CSASTSGNSPLHF
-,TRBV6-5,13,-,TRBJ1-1,TGTGCCAGCAAAATTGATGGGTGGTCTGAAGCTTTCTTT,CASKIDGWSEAFF
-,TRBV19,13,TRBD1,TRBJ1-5,TGTGCCAGTAGCACAGGGGCAGAGCAGCCCCAGCATTTT,CASSTGAEQPQHF
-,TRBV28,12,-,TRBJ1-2,TGTGCCCTTAGAACGGGGGCGTCTGGCTACACCTTC,CALRTGASGYTF
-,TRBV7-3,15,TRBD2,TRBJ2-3,TGTGCCAGCAGCCGCGAAGCGGGGGACACAGATACGCAGTATTTT,CASSREAGDTDTQYF
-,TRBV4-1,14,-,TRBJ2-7,TGCGCCAGCAGCCTCGGACGGGGATCCTACGAGCAGTACTTC,CASSLGRGSYEQYF
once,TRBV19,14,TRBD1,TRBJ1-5,TGTGCCAGTAGCGGACAGGGGGGCAATCAGCCCCAGCATTTT,CASSGQGGNQPQHF
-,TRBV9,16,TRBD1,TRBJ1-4,TGTGCCAGCAGCGTCGGACAGGGTGGGGGTAATGAAAAACTGTTTTTT,CASSVGQGGGNEKLFF
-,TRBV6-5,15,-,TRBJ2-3,TGTGCCAGCACCGGGACAACCATAAGCACAGATACGCAGTATTTT,CASTGTTISTDTQYF
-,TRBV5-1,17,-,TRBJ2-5,TGCGCCAGCAGCGCAGGTCCTTGGCGGGGAATCCAAGAGACCCAGTACTTC,CASSAGPWRGIQETQYF
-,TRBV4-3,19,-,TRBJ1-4,TGCGCCAGCAGCCAAGAAAGGGGGGGGGCAGCTTCAACTAATGAAAAACTGTTTTTT,CASSQERGGAASTNEKLFF
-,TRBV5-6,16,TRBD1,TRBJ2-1,TGTGCCAGCAGCCGGATGGACAGGAGTGCCTACAATGAGCAGTTCTTC,CASSRMDRSAYNEQFF